These T cell receptor beta chains were read from a single sample in a study of cytomegalovirus exposure and HLA in healthy donors. The protocol was immunoSEQ multiplex PCR, while the TCRdb copy is restricted to in-frame clones and leaves out a portion. This sample carries 60,000 to 75,000 clones, approximately 92% of them seen once, and the ten largest clones take 9% to 14%. Sequencing input: PBMCs. The receptor set was obtained from a woman between 25 and 40 years old in good health and CMV-seropositive. CDR3s include the opening cysteine and the closing phenylalanine or tryptophan. The order of the fields is J gene, clone size, D gene, V gene, CDR3 DNA, CDR3 protein. A D gene is named only where the DNA matches it firmly. Some rows have no size entry. The others give once, few or many, or a class for an expanded clone.

J: TRBJ2-1
size: -
D: -
V: TRBV2
DNA: TGTGCCAGCAGTGAAAGACTAATCACTACCTCCTACAATGAGCAGTTCTTC
CDR3: CASSERLITTSYNEQFF

J: TRBJ2-7
size: -
D: TRBD2
V: TRBV2
DNA: TGTGCCAGCGGCGAGGGACTAGCGGGACGATATTACGAGCAGTACTTC
CDR3: CASGEGLAGRYYEQYF

J: TRBJ2-3
size: -
D: TRBD1
V: TRBV5-1
DNA: TGCGCCAGCAGCCCAAGACAGGGGCCAGATACGCAGTATTTT
CDR3: CASSPRQGPDTQYF

J: TRBJ2-7
size: few
D: -
V: TRBV6-1
DNA: TGTGCCAGCAGTGAATTTCGCGAGAGCTCCTACGAGCAGTACTTC
CDR3: CASSEFRESSYEQYF

J: TRBJ2-2
size: once
D: TRBD1
V: TRBV28
DNA: TGTGCCAGCAGTTACAGGGGGTCCGGCGGGGAGCTGTTTTTT
CDR3: CASSYRGSGGELFF

J: TRBJ1-5
size: once
D: -
V: TRBV6-1
DNA: TGTGCCAGCAGAAACGGACAACAAAACAGCCCCCAGCATTTT
CDR3: CASRNGQQNSPQHF

J: TRBJ2-1
size: -
D: TRBD2
V: TRBV28
DNA: TGTGCCAGCGTTCAGCGGGATAAGGAGTACGAGCAGTTCTTC
CDR3: CASVQRDKEYEQFF

J: TRBJ2-7
size: -
D: TRBD2
V: TRBV14
DNA: TGTGCCAGCAGCCACCTAGCGGGAGAGACCTACGAGCAGTACTTC
CDR3: CASSHLAGETYEQYF

J: TRBJ1-1
size: few
D: -
V: TRBV5-6
DNA: TGTGCCAGCAGCTTGGTGGGGCGGATGAACACTGAAGCTTTCTTT
CDR3: CASSLVGRMNTEAFF

J: TRBJ2-5
size: -
D: TRBD2
V: TRBV7-9
DNA: TGTGCCAGCAGCTTATTTAGCGGGCCCTCACAAGAGACCCAGTACTTC
CDR3: CASSLFSGPSQETQYF

J: TRBJ2-2
size: -
D: TRBD2
V: TRBV5-1
DNA: TGCGCCAGCAGCTGGGGACTAGCGGGAGGGCCGTTCACCGGGGAGCTGTTTTTT
CDR3: CASSWGLAGGPFTGELFF

J: TRBJ2-7
size: few
D: TRBD1
V: TRBV28
DNA: TGTGCCAGCAGCTATACCGGGACAGATAACTACGAGCAGTACTTC
CDR3: CASSYTGTDNYEQYF

J: TRBJ1-2
size: -
D: TRBD1
V: TRBV18
DNA: TGTGCCAGCTCACCGAGGGGACAGTTAAGCTATGGCTACACCTTC
CDR3: CASSPRGQLSYGYTF

J: TRBJ1-2
size: -
D: -
V: TRBV21-1
DNA: TGTGCCAGCAAAGCCCGGGTAGGCGGGAACTATGGCTACACCTTC
CDR3: CASKARVGGNYGYTF

J: TRBJ2-3
size: -
D: -
V: TRBV7-8
DNA: TGTGCCAGCAGCTTAGGACAGGTTTGGGATACGCAGTATTTT
CDR3: CASSLGQVWDTQYF

J: TRBJ2-1
size: -
D: TRBD2
V: TRBV19
DNA: TGTGCCAGTAGTATGGGACTAGCGGGAGAGGCCCACAATGAGCAGTTCTTC
CDR3: CASSMGLAGEAHNEQFF

J: TRBJ2-1
size: -
D: -
V: TRBV9
DNA: TGTGCCAGCAGCCCTGAGGTGAATGAGCAGTTCTTC
CDR3: CASSPEVNEQFF

J: TRBJ1-1
size: -
D: TRBD1
V: TRBV28
DNA: TGTGCCAGCACACCCCCTGGGGGGAAGGGGGCGGACACTGAAGCTTTCTTT
CDR3: CASTPPGGKGADTEAFF

J: TRBJ2-2
size: -
D: TRBD1
V: TRBV6-1
DNA: TGTGCCAGCAGGAGAGGGACAGGGGTTCCCGGGGAGCTGTTTTTT
CDR3: CASRRGTGVPGELFF

J: TRBJ2-7
size: -
D: -
V: TRBV28
DNA: TGTGCCAGTTCGTGGGGGGAGTTCTCCTACGAGCAGTACTTC
CDR3: CASSWGEFSYEQYF

J: TRBJ2-7
size: -
D: TRBD1
V: TRBV7-9
DNA: TGTGCCAGCATGCCGGGACAGGGTTCTTTCGAGCAGTACTTC
CDR3: CASMPGQGSFEQYF

J: TRBJ1-2
size: few
D: TRBD1
V: TRBV5-1
DNA: TGCGCCAGCAGCTTGGACAGGGGGCAGGGCTACACCTTC
CDR3: CASSLDRGQGYTF

J: TRBJ2-3
size: once
D: -
V: TRBV7-9
DNA: TGTGCCAGCAGCTTGGGTTCGGAGCCCGAGAATACGCAGTATTTT
CDR3: CASSLGSEPENTQYF

J: TRBJ1-1
size: -
D: TRBD1
V: TRBV5-1
DNA: TGCGCCAGCAGCCCCGGGACAGGGGTGATCAACACTGAAGCTTTCTTT
CDR3: CASSPGTGVINTEAFF

J: TRBJ2-5
size: -
D: TRBD2
V: TRBV28
DNA: TGTGCCAGCAGCCCGTCTGCGGGAGTCGGGGAGACCCAGTACTTC
CDR3: CASSPSAGVGETQYF

J: TRBJ2-1
size: -
D: -
V: TRBV15
DNA: TGTGCCACCGCAGCGGCACCCTCCTACAATGAGCAGTTCTTC
CDR3: CATAAAPSYNEQFF

J: TRBJ1-3
size: once
D: TRBD1
V: TRBV19
DNA: TGTGCCAGTAGACCGGACAGGGCTGGAAACACCATATATTTT
CDR3: CASRPDRAGNTIYF

J: TRBJ1-6
size: -
D: TRBD1
V: TRBV15
DNA: TGTGCCACCAGCCGCCGGGACAGGGGTTCACCCCTCCACTTT
CDR3: CATSRRDRGSPLHF

J: TRBJ1-1
size: -
D: TRBD1
V: TRBV7-2
DNA: TGTGCCAGCAGCCCCCGTCCCGGGACAGGGATGAACACTGAAGCTTTCTTT
CDR3: CASSPRPGTGMNTEAFF

J: TRBJ2-7
size: few
D: TRBD1
V: TRBV5-4
DNA: TGTGCCAGCAGCCCGAACAGGGGCGCGGGTGTACGCGAGCAGTACTTC
CDR3: CASSPNRGAGVREQYF

J: TRBJ2-6
size: -
D: TRBD2
V: TRBV6-1
DNA: TGTGCCAGCAGTGAGCTGCGCGGGAGTTCTGGGGCCAACGTCCTGACTTTC
CDR3: CASSELRGSSGANVLTF

J: TRBJ1-1
size: -
D: -
V: TRBV27
DNA: TGTGCCAGCAGTTTATCCCCTGCGAGAGCTGAAGCTTTCTTT
CDR3: CASSLSPARAEAFF

J: TRBJ2-7
size: -
D: -
V: TRBV28
DNA: TGTGCCAGCAGTTTTGACCAACAGCGGTACTACGAGCAGTACTTC
CDR3: CASSFDQQRYYEQYF

J: TRBJ2-1
size: -
D: TRBD2
V: TRBV5-1
DNA: TGCGCCAGCAGCTTGGTTCGGGGAACGGGTACTAGCGGAAGATGGCACAGTGAGCAGTTCTTC
CDR3: CASSLVRGTGTSGRWHSEQFF

J: TRBJ1-2
size: -
D: -
V: TRBV4-1
DNA: TGCGCCAGCAGCCAAGCATCGCAGGCCGGCTACACCTTC
CDR3: CASSQASQAGYTF

J: TRBJ1-1
size: -
D: -
V: TRBV19
DNA: TGTGCCAGTAGTTCAATGGACAAAAGGTATGAAGCTTTCTTT
CDR3: CASSSMDKRYEAFF

J: TRBJ1-1
size: -
D: -
V: TRBV19
DNA: TGTGCCAGTAGTATCCGGGGTATGAACACTGAAGCTTTCTTT
CDR3: CASSIRGMNTEAFF

J: TRBJ1-1
size: -
D: -
V: TRBV5-8
DNA: TGTGCCAGCAGCTTGTCGTTTGAAGCTTTCTTT
CDR3: CASSLSFEAFF

J: TRBJ1-2
size: -
D: -
V: TRBV6-1
DNA: TGTGCCAGCAGTGAGGGGGAGACAGGCAACTATGGCTACACCTTC
CDR3: CASSEGETGNYGYTF

J: TRBJ1-2
size: -
D: -
V: TRBV30
DNA: TGTGCCTGGGAACTAGCAGGGTGGAACTATGGCTACACCTTC
CDR3: CAWELAGWNYGYTF

J: TRBJ2-5
size: -
D: -
V: TRBV28
DNA: TGTGCCAGCAGTTTAGTGTCACAAGAGACCCAGTACTTC
CDR3: CASSLVSQETQYF

J: TRBJ2-7
size: -
D: -
V: TRBV5-1
DNA: TGCGCCAGCAGCTCCCTCGGGGGTCAGGGTAGCTCCTACGAGCAGTACTTC
CDR3: CASSSLGGQGSSYEQYF

J: TRBJ1-5
size: -
D: TRBD1
V: TRBV7-9
DNA: TGTGCCAGCAGCTCGGACAGGGCCGATCAGCCCCAGCATTTT
CDR3: CASSSDRADQPQHF

J: TRBJ1-2
size: -
D: TRBD1
V: TRBV9
DNA: TGTGCCAGCTCCGGACAGGGGAACTATGGCTACACCTTC
CDR3: CASSGQGNYGYTF

J: TRBJ2-1
size: -
D: TRBD2
V: TRBV30
DNA: TGTGCCTGGAGTGTCCCGGGACTAGCGAGCCACAATGAGCAGTTCTTC
CDR3: CAWSVPGLASHNEQFF

J: TRBJ2-1
size: -
D: TRBD1
V: TRBV6-1
DNA: TGTGCCAGCAGTGAAGCGGCAGGGGGCTACAATGAGCAGTTCTTC
CDR3: CASSEAAGGYNEQFF

J: TRBJ2-1
size: -
D: TRBD1
V: TRBV28
DNA: TGTGCCAGCAGTTTATTCGGACAGGGGTACAATGAGCAGTTCTTC
CDR3: CASSLFGQGYNEQFF

J: TRBJ2-5
size: -
D: TRBD2
V: TRBV4-1
DNA: TGCGCCAGCAGCCAAGTTCATAGCGGGAGTGAGACCCAGTACTTC
CDR3: CASSQVHSGSETQYF

J: TRBJ2-1
size: -
D: TRBD2
V: TRBV30
DNA: TGTGCCTGGAGTGTGACTAGCGGGGCCCGTATGGAGTTCTTC
CDR3: CAWSVTSGARMEFF